This entry lists 24 T cell receptor beta chains sequenced from one sample in a study of shared clonotypes between healthy human individuals. Profiled with immunoSEQ multiplex PCR; TCRdb holds only in-frame clones, not every one. The table shows about 2.3 million clones, with more than 85% occurring only once. Sequenced input: naive CD4+ T cells from PBMCs. Subset reported: CD45RA+ positively selected. The receptors originated from a man between 18 and 35 years old in good health. Some clones in this sample may be carry-over from other donors' samples.

This rearrangement joins TRBV19 to TRBJ1-1; a weak D match, TRBD1 (5 bases). CDR1 is LNHDA, CDR2 SQIVND, per germline (reference sequence). Trimming stripped 6 bases from V and 2 bases from J, with 16 bases between. The CDR3 has 15 amino acids. The CDR3: CASRDPGGENTEAFF. Written as DNA, the CDR3 is TGTGCCAGTAGAGATCCTGGGGGGGAAAACACTGAAGCTTTCTTT.

This chain uses TRBV30 with TRBJ1-2, with 7 bases matching TRBD1. The CDR3 is 13 residues long. Germline loops: CDR1 GTSNPN, CDR2 SVGIG (reference sequence). Trimming at V came to 0 bases and at J to 7 bases, leaving 5 bases not matched to a gene. DNA for the CDR3: TGTGCCTGGAGTGTACTGACAGGGCTTGGCTACACCTTC. Its translation is CAWSVLTGLGYTF.

The chain joins TRBV10-3 to TRBJ1-5; D remains ambiguous. This CDR3 is built from 11 residues. Germline CDR1 ENHRY, CDR2 SYGVKD. The germline V and J ends were trimmed by 8 bases and 6 bases, with 8 bases remaining between them. The CDR3 DNA sequence: TGTGCCATCGGGGAGGGTCAGCCCCAGCATTTT. Amino acids: CAIGEGQPQHF.

V usage is TRBV6-5 and J usage is TRBJ1-3; D ambiguous. V was cut by 0 bases and J by 0 bases, with 9 bases left in between. Germline assignment: CDR1 MNHEY and CDR2 SVGAGI. The CDR3 spans 16 residues. For the CDR3, the DNA is TGTGCCAGCAGTTACTCTGGTGGTCTCTCTGGAAACACCATATATTTT. It is translated as CASSYSGGLSGNTIYF.

This rearrangement joins TRBV9 to TRBJ2-7, with D possibly being TRBD2 (7 bases). CDR3 length: 16 residues. The V end was cut by 3 bases, the J end by 1 base, with 17 bases between. Germline CDR1 and CDR2: SGDLS and YYNGEE. CDR3 nucleotide sequence: TGTGCCAGCAGCGCCCAATCTCGGGGGGCTTCCTACGAGCAGTACTTC. This gives the protein CASSAQSRGASYEQYF.

The chain has TRBV4-3 and TRBJ2-7; no reliable D call. Trimming took off 2 bases at V and 7 bases at J, with 18 bases between the two ends. Germline CDR1 and CDR2: LGHNA and YSLEER. The length of the CDR3 is 15 residues. CDR3 bases: TGCGCCAGCAGCCAATCATATAGGACCCATTGGGAGCAGTACTTC. It encodes CASSQSYRTHWEQYF.

V and J are TRBV28 and TRBJ2-2; 9 bases are a match to TRBD1. Germline-derived CDR1 and CDR2 are MDHEN and SYDVKM. V was pared by 10 bases and J by 3 bases, with 6 bases of the junction left unmatched. The CDR3 length is 14 residues. The CDR3 DNA reads as TGTGCCACCCGTTGGGACAGGGACACCGGGGAGCTGTTTTTT. This sequence encodes CATRWDRDTGELFF.

The chain employs TRBV30 and TRBJ1-2; D is perhaps TRBD1 (6 bases). The germline CDR1 and CDR2 sequences are GTSNPN and SVGIG (reference sequence). Trimming stripped 6 bases from V and 7 bases from J, with 27 bases between. The CDR3 length is 16 residues. CDR3: CACRGARDPGGGGYTF. In DNA, the CDR3 is TGTGCCTGTCGGGGGGCCCGGGACCCCGGGGGAGGTGGCTACACCTTC.

CDR3 residues: CASSGNRGSYEQYF. DNA of the CDR3: TGTGCCAGCAGTGGGAACAGGGGGTCCTACGAGCAGTACTTC. This chain connects TRBV6-5 to TRBJ2-7; 8 positions agree with TRBD1. This CDR3 region has 14 residues. Germline V gene data show CDR1 as MNHEY and CDR2 as SVGAGI. Trimming removed 5 bases from V and 1 base from J; junction bases left unmatched: 4.

The chain employs TRBV13 and TRBJ2-7; 7 bases agree with TRBD2. Germline CDR1 PRHDT, CDR2 FYEKMQ (reference sequence). The CDR3 sequence is 16 residues long. Trimming took 2 bases from V and 0 from J; bases not matched to a gene: 7. Written as DNA, the CDR3 is TGTGCCAGCAGCTTAAAGGGTAGCGGGTACTCCTACGAGCAGTACTTC. Translating it yields CASSLKGSGYSYEQYF.

This chain uses TRBV5-8 with TRBJ2-5; D is ambiguous. The CDR3 covers 15 residues. Trimming removed 2 bases at V and 0 bases at J, with 11 bases between. CDR1 is SGHTS, CDR2 YDEGEE, per germline. The CDR3 region is CASSFIVQYQETQYF. The DNA for the CDR3 is TGTGCCAGCAGCTTCATTGTGCAGTACCAAGAGACCCAGTACTTC.

J is TRBJ1-2 and V is TRBV28; 7 bases agree with TRBD1. CDR1 MDHEN and CDR2 SYDVKM come from the germline V gene. The CDR3 covers 15 residues. Trimming took 6 bases from V and 4 from J; bases not matched to a gene: 11. Written as DNA, the CDR3 is TGTGCCAGCAGCGGGGGACAGTTGAGGCTCTATGGCTACACCTTC. It encodes CASSGGQLRLYGYTF.

The chain joins TRBV12-5 to TRBJ2-1; D call uncertain. With 4 bases removed from V and 7 bases from J, the gap between germline ends came to 8 bases. This CDR3 region has 12 residues. Germline CDR1 LGHNT, CDR2 FRNRAP. The CDR3 DNA reads TGTGCTAGTGGTTCTCGTCAGAATGAGCAGTTCTTC. Protein sequence: CASGSRQNEQFF.

V is TRBV6-5 and J is TRBJ2-7; the match to TRBD2 covers 11 bases. The V and J ends lost 4 bases and 7 bases, in that order; junction bases with no gene match: 6. Germline V gives CDR1 MNHEY, CDR2 SVGAGI. This CDR3 has 14 amino acids. CDR3 sequence: CASSWALAGDEQYF. The CDR3, as DNA: TGTGCCAGCAGTTGGGCACTAGCGGGAGATGAGCAGTACTTC.

A remark on this clone: Other DNA sequences in the same sample also yield this CDR3. The chain combines TRBV28 with TRBJ2-1; 10 bases line up with TRBD2. Germline CDR1 is MDHEN and CDR2 is SYDVKM. J gave up 9 bases and V 2 bases, and 4 bases lay outside the gene matches. The CDR3 spans 14 residues. The CDR3 coding sequence is TGTGCCAGCAGTTTAACTAGCGGGACTGGTGAGCAGTTCTTC. Its translation is CASSLTSGTGEQFF.

The chain has TRBV7-2 and TRBJ1-5; weak D call: TRBD1 (5 bases). CDR3 length equals 16 residues. Germline V gene sequence: CDR1 SGHTA, CDR2 FQGNSA. The ends were cut back, 5 bases at V and 4 bases at J, with 18 bases in the middle. The CDR3 DNA is TGTGCCAGCAGCCTAAGAGGCAGGGCGGGTAATCAGCCCCAGCATTTT. The encoded protein is CASSLRGRAGNQPQHF.

On this clone itself: Distinct nucleotide sequences in the sample also encode this CDR3. The chain carries TRBV5-1 and TRBJ2-2, with D unresolved. The germline CDR1 and CDR2 sequences are SGHRS and YFSETQ. CDR3 length equals 14 residues. V was trimmed by 2 bases and J by 2 bases, leaving 7 bases between them. The CDR3 DNA is TGCGCCAGCAGCTTTACAGCAAACACCGGGGAGCTGTTTTTT. Amino acids: CASSFTANTGELFF.

This clone was seen once. This sample also contains other DNA sequences that code for the same CDR3. V and J are TRBV2 and TRBJ2-1; 8 nucleotides agree with TRBD2. Germline V lookup: CDR1 SNHLY, CDR2 FYNNEI. CDR3 size: 15 residues. Trimming removed 3 bases from V and 2 bases from J; junction bases left unmatched: 3. The DNA of the CDR3 is TGTGCCAGCAGTGAGGCGGGAGGTCCCTACAATGAGCAGTTCTTC. Amino acid sequence: CASSEAGGPYNEQFF. The entire variable domain, with the rest obtained from reference TRBV2 and TRBJ2-1, is as follows: EPEVTQTPSHQVTQMGQEVILRCVPISNHLYFYWYRQILGQKVEFLVSFYNNEISEKSEIFDDQFSVERPDGSNFTLKIRSTKLEDSAMYFCASSEAGGPYNEQFFGPGTRLTVL.

The rearrangement uses TRBV9 and TRBJ2-5, with 9 bases matching TRBD2. With V trimmed by 3 bases and J by 4 bases, 4 bases remained unmatched. Germline assignment: CDR1 SGDLS and CDR2 YYNGEE. The CDR3 is 14 residues long. This CDR3 is CASSGGTSTETQYF. The CDR3, as DNA: TGTGCCAGCAGCGGCGGGACTAGCACAGAGACCCAGTACTTC.

The rearrangement links TRBV5-4 to TRBJ1-1; TRBD1 is a possible D gene (5 bases). CDR1 and CDR2 (germline): SGHNT, YYREEE (reference sequence). The V and J ends lost 0 bases and 9 bases respectively, with 15 bases between them. CDR3 length: 14 amino acids. CDR3 in DNA: TGTGCCAGCAGCTTGGAAGTGGGGACCCGCCAAGCTTTCTTT. Residues: CASSLEVGTRQAFF. Based on the CDR3 plus reference TRBV5-4 and TRBJ1-1, the full variable domain is ETGVTQSPTHLIKTRGQQVTLRCSSQSGHNTVSWYQQALGQGPQFIFQYYREEENGRGNFPPRFSGLQFPNYSSELNVNALELDDSALYLCASSLEVGTRQAFFGQGTRLTVV.

Concerning this clone itself: Other nucleotide sequences in the sample specify the same CDR3. This chain joins TRBV29-1 and TRBJ1-1; D is undetermined. V lost 4 bases to trimming and J lost 0 bases, with 9 bases between them. Per the germline V gene, CDR1 is SQVTM and CDR2 is ANQGSEA. The CDR3 is made up of 13 amino acids. This CDR3 reads CSVGGLMNTEAFF. The CDR3 DNA sequence: TGCAGCGTTGGCGGGTTGATGAACACTGAAGCTTTCTTT.

The chain carries TRBV5-1 and TRBJ2-7; TRBD2 might be the D (5 bases). This CDR3 comprises 14 residues. From germline, CDR1 is SGHRS and CDR2 YFSETQ. V was pared by 0 bases and J by 2 bases, with 9 bases between. Here the CDR3 reads CASSLAGYPYEQYF. The CDR3 DNA reads as TGCGCCAGCAGCTTGGCGGGATACCCCTACGAGCAGTACTTC.

J is TRBJ2-1 and V is TRBV11-3, with TRBD2 matching 10 bases. The length of the CDR3 is 13 residues. Trimming cost V 4 bases and J 9 bases; bases outside gene matches: 3. CDR1 and CDR2 from the germline V gene are SGHNT and YENEEA. The CDR3 coding sequence is TGTGCCAGCAGCTCCATAGCGGGAGGTGAGCAGTTCTTC. Its translation is CASSSIAGGEQFF. The full variable domain, its missing parts supplied by reference TRBV11-3 and TRBJ2-1, is EAGVVQSPRYKIIEKKQPVAFWCNPISGHNTLYWYLQNLGQGPELLIRYENEEAVDDSQLPKDRFSAERLKGVDSTLKIQPAELGDSAVYLCASSSIAGGEQFFGPGTRLTVL.

The chain employs TRBV28 and TRBJ1-5; D is unclear. The CDR3 totals 13 residues. V lost 1 base to trimming and J lost 11 bases, with 12 bases between them. The germline CDR1 and CDR2 sequences are MDHEN and SYDVKM. Here the CDR3 DNA reads TGTGCCAGCAGTTTATCCTTTACCCGGGCCCAGCATTTT. Encoded protein: CASSLSFTRAQHF.